This note documents a single T cell receptor (beta chain) sequence. Its antigen remains unidentified. The sample is drawn from a study of cytomegalovirus exposure and HLA in healthy donors. Study-level results: Specificity of three CMV-associated chains for CMV antigens was verified in vitro. The presence/absence work took it that sequencing depth was about the same across donors.

Use of 60 Vbeta and 13 Jbeta primers characterized the PCR. Profiled with immunoSEQ multiplex PCR; TCRdb holds only in-frame clones, not every one. The table records some 130,000 clones, nearly 80% of them present only once. Trimming removed 5 bases from V and 3 bases from J, with 13 bases in between. The germline CDR1 and CDR2 sequences are SQVTM and ANQGSEA. CDR3 length equals 13 residues. The chain couples TRBV29-1 to TRBJ2-5; D call uncertain. The sequencing sample was made of PBMCs. The TCR originated in a man aged 25 to 45 in good health and CMV-seronegative. The CDR3 here is CSVTFGSEETQYF. For the CDR3, the DNA is TGCAGCGTTACTTTCGGTAGTGAAGAGACCCAGTACTTC.